Shown below are 21 T cell receptor beta chains from a single sample sequenced in a study of cytomegalovirus exposure and HLA in healthy donors. PCR amplification relied on 60 Vbeta primers (plus 13 Jbeta primers). Clones were sequenced by immunoSEQ multiplex PCR, and TCRdb holds only the in-frame ones, with some missing. The sample contains about 160,000 clones, around 82% of which appear only once. Input material: PBMCs. The origin of the receptors is a man under 40 in good health and CMV-seronegative.

This clone showed up just once. The gene calls are TRBV5-6 and TRBJ2-5, with TRBD1 matching over 11 bases. Per the germline V gene, CDR1 is SGHDT and CDR2 is YYEEEE. The CDR3 contains 14 residues. V was pared by 4 bases and J by 5 bases, with 4 bases of the junction left unmatched. The CDR3 DNA reads as TGTGCCAGCAGCCCGGGACAGGGGGATGAGACCCAGTACTTC. This encodes CASSPGQGDETQYF. Together with reference TRBV5-6 and TRBJ2-5, the CDR3 gives the full variable domain: DAGVTQSPTHLIKTRGQQVTLRCSPKSGHDTVSWYQQALGQGPQFIFQYYEEEERQRGNFPDRFSGHQFPNYSSELNVNALLLGDSALYLCASSPGQGDETQYFGPGTRLLVL.

This clone was detected only a few times. J is TRBJ2-5 and V is TRBV18, with 13 bases matching TRBD2. Germline CDR1 and CDR2: KGHSH and LQKENI. CDR3 size: 15 residues. J was trimmed by 3 bases and V by 6 bases; bases with no gene match: 4. CDR3 region: CASSRGLAGEETQYF. The CDR3 nucleotides are TGTGCCAGCTCGCGCGGACTAGCGGGAGAAGAGACCCAGTACTTC.

The rearrangement joins TRBV7-2 to TRBJ2-1; D is unclear. The germline gives CDR1 SGHTA, CDR2 FQGNSA. Trimming removed 2 bases at V and 0 bases at J, with 8 bases between. The CDR3 covers 15 residues. The DNA for the CDR3 is TGTGCCAGCAGCTTATCCTCTCCCTCCTACAATGAGCAGTTCTTC. This sequence encodes CASSLSSPSYNEQFF.

The chain combines TRBV11-3 with TRBJ1-1, with 8 bases aligning to TRBD1. Losses at the gene ends were 0 bases for V and 5 bases for J; bases not matched to a gene: 8. CDR3 length: 16 amino acids. CDR1 is SGHNT and CDR2 is YENEEA in the germline V gene. CDR3 sequence: CASSLENRGRWTEAFF. CDR3 DNA sequence: TGTGCCAGCAGCTTAGAAAACAGGGGGAGGTGGACTGAAGCTTTCTTT.

In its sample, this clone was seen once. At the DNA level, this CDR3 is encoded by other sequences in the same sample as well. The V and J genes are TRBV18 and TRBJ1-1; no definite D call. Germline V lookup: CDR1 KGHSH, CDR2 LQKENI. This CDR3 has 13 amino acids. The V end was cut by 5 bases, the J end by 1 base, with 8 bases between. The CDR3 DNA reads as TGTGCCAGCTCAGGTCAAGCGAACACTGAAGCTTTCTTT. Translating gives CASSGQANTEAFF.

The rearrangement joins TRBV25-1 to TRBJ2-7; possible D gene TRBD1, 6 bases. Germline V CDR1 and CDR2: MGHDK, SYGVNS. V was trimmed by 6 bases and J by 3 bases, leaving 12 bases between them. The CDR3 covers 13 residues. CDR3 loop: CASRKTGFYEQYF. The CDR3 DNA reads TGTGCCAGCAGGAAAACAGGGTTCTACGAGCAGTACTTC.

Only a few counts were recorded for this clone. The chain couples TRBV5-6 to TRBJ1-1; D not resolved. The CDR3 is made up of 14 amino acids. The V end lost 4 bases, the J end lost 1 base, and 11 bases lay between the germline ends. Germline-derived CDR1 and CDR2 are SGHDT and YYEEEE. The CDR3 here is CASSHGGWNTEAFF. CDR3 DNA: TGTGCCAGCAGCCATGGAGGGTGGAACACTGAAGCTTTCTTT.

This clone occurred once. The V and J genes are TRBV4-2 and TRBJ2-3, with 12 bases fitting TRBD2. Germline lookup yields CDR1 LGHNA and CDR2 YNFKEQ. The CDR3 length is 17 residues. V shed 0 bases, J shed 6 bases, and the junction held 7 bases outside the gene matches. The CDR3 DNA sequence: TGTGCCAGCAGCCAAGATCAGAGGACTAGCGGGGTGGATACGCAGTATTTT. It specifies CASSQDQRTSGVDTQYF.

The chain uses TRBV7-6 and TRBJ2-7; D is unclear. Germline V gene data show CDR1 as SGHVS and CDR2 as FNYEAQ. V lost 5 bases, J lost 0 bases, and 14 bases lay in between. The CDR3 is 15 amino acids. The CDR3 DNA reads as TGTGCCAGCAGCGCAACAGCCGTAAGCTCCTACGAGCAGTACTTC. Protein product: CASSATAVSSYEQYF.

The gene calls are TRBV4-1 and TRBJ2-4; TRBD2 matches 7 bases. The J segment lost 0 bases and the V segment lost 2 bases, leaving 13 bases of the junction unmatched. The CDR3 consists of 19 residues. CDR1 and CDR2 (germline): MGHRA, YSYEKL. CDR3 sequence reads: CASSQREGGLPVAKNIQYF. For the CDR3, the DNA is TGCGCCAGCAGCCAAAGGGAGGGTGGGCTGCCCGTAGCCAAAAACATTCAGTACTTC.

This chain connects TRBV6-1 to TRBJ2-1; the D is unclear. Germline CDR1 is MNHNS and CDR2 is SASEGT. The CDR3 is made up of 15 amino acids. V was clipped by 3 bases and J by 0 bases, with 9 bases between them. CDR3 bases: TGTGCCAGCAGTGAGTCCGCGAGCTCCTACAATGAGCAGTTCTTC. Amino acids: CASSESASSYNEQFF.

This clone was observed a few times. The chain uses TRBV9 and TRBJ2-1; 8 bases map to TRBD1. The junction had 5 bases not matched to a gene; V was cut back by 4 bases and J by 2 bases. Looked up from germline, CDR1 is SGDLS and CDR2 is YYNGEE. The CDR3 sequence is 15 residues long. CDR3 sequence (DNA): TGTGCCAGCAGCCCCCGGGACAGGACCTACAATGAGCAGTTCTTC. Its translation is CASSPRDRTYNEQFF. The variable domain in full, with the rest retrieved from reference TRBV9 and TRBJ2-1, is DSGVTQTPKHLITATGQRVTLRCSPRSGDLSVYWYQQSLDQGLQFLIQYYNGEERAKGNILERFSAQQFPDLHSELNLSSLELGDSALYFCASSPRDRTYNEQFFGPGTRLTVL.

This clone appeared once. The genes are TRBV2 and TRBJ1-5; D is unclear. Germline V lookup: CDR1 SNHLY, CDR2 FYNNEI. The CDR3 is made up of 14 amino acids. The V gene lost 3 bases and the J gene lost 6 bases, with 12 bases spanning the gap. The chain's CDR3 is CASSEAAVGQPQHF. In DNA form, the CDR3 reads TGTGCCAGCAGTGAGGCGGCAGTAGGTCAGCCCCAGCATTTT. The full variable domain, its missing parts supplied by reference TRBV2 and TRBJ1-5, is EPEVTQTPSHQVTQMGQEVILRCVPISNHLYFYWYRQILGQKVEFLVSFYNNEISEKSEIFDDQFSVERPDGSNFTLKIRSTKLEDSAMYFCASSEAAVGQPQHFGDGTRLSIL.

The CDR3 is CASSRGGTDTQYF. In DNA form, the CDR3 reads TGTGCCAGCTCACGAGGTGGCACAGATACGCAGTATTTT. The chain combines TRBV18 with TRBJ2-3; D not certain. Between the trimmed V and J ends, which lost 4 bases and 1 base, there was a span of 6 bases. This CDR3 contains 13 residues. Germline CDR1 reads KGHSH; CDR2 reads LQKENI.

The rearrangement uses TRBV7-9 and TRBJ2-3, with D possibly being TRBD2 (5 bases). Per the germline V gene, CDR1 is SEHNR and CDR2 is FQNEAQ (reference sequence). The CDR3 is 14 residues long. V shed 5 bases and J shed 1 base, with 10 bases lying between them. In DNA, the CDR3 is TGTGCCAGCAGCCCGGAGGCTGGCACAGATACGCAGTATTTT. Amino acids: CASSPEAGTDTQYF.

The rearrangement joins TRBV5-5 to TRBJ2-1, with D tentatively TRBD1 (6 bases). This CDR3 region has 13 residues. Germline V lookup: CDR1 SGHKS, CDR2 YYEKEE (reference sequence). The V end lost 6 bases, the J end lost 4 bases, and 11 bases lay between the germline ends. DNA for the CDR3: TGTGCCAGCACCACGGACAGTTACAATGAGCAGTTCTTC. Translation: CASTTDSYNEQFF.

This clone was seen a handful of times. This chain uses TRBV6-6 with TRBJ2-1; a weak D match, TRBD2 (6 bases). Trimming cost V 3 bases and J 2 bases, with 8 bases left between them. Germline V gene lookup returns CDR1 MNHNY and CDR2 SVGAGI (reference sequence). The CDR3 is 14 residues long. CDR3 nucleotides: TGTGCCAGCAGTTATGGCGGGACCTACAATGAGCAGTTCTTC. Amino acids: CASSYGGTYNEQFF.

V gene TRBV5-1 combines with J gene TRBJ1-2; 10 bases are a match to TRBD1. CDR3 length: 15 amino acids. From germline, CDR1 is SGHRS and CDR2 YFSETQ. V shed 2 bases, J shed 6 bases, and the junction held 7 bases outside the gene matches. The CDR3, as DNA: TGCGCCAGCAGCTTTAATCTAGGGACAGGGGATGGCTACACCTTC. Translating gives CASSFNLGTGDGYTF.

The V gene is TRBV25-1, the J gene TRBJ2-5; 10 bases line up with TRBD1. V lost 1 base and J lost 5; bases outside the gene matches: 10. Germline values: CDR1 MGHDK, CDR2 SYGVNS. The CDR3 runs 17 residues. The CDR3 DNA is TGTGCCAGCAGTGAATTCACCGGGACAGGGGTTGGGGAGACCCAGTACTTC. Translating gives CASSEFTGTGVGETQYF. The whole variable domain, filled in from reference TRBV25-1 and TRBJ2-5, reads EADIYQTPRYLVIGTGKKITLECSQTMGHDKMYWYQQDPGMELHLIHYSYGVNSTEKGDLSSESTVSRIRTEHFPLTLESARPSHTSQYLCASSEFTGTGVGETQYFGPGTRLLVL.

The chain joins TRBV29-1 to TRBJ2-3; no clear D gene. The CDR3 has 10 residues. CDR1 is SQVTM and CDR2 is ANQGSEA in the germline V gene. Trimming took off 8 bases at V and 2 bases at J, with 5 bases between the two ends. The CDR3 region is CSTDTDTQYF. The CDR3 bases are TGCAGCACAGACACAGATACGCAGTATTTT.

The rearrangement links TRBV18 to TRBJ2-5; 9 positions agree with TRBD1. The length of the CDR3 is 18 residues. In germline, CDR1 is KGHSH, CDR2 LQKENI. The J segment lost 2 bases and the V segment lost 1 base, leaving 11 bases of the junction unmatched. The CDR3: CASSPQETGGIIQETQYF. The CDR3 DNA reads as TGTGCCAGCTCACCACAAGAGACAGGGGGGATTATTCAAGAGACCCAGTACTTC.